This T cell receptor (beta chain) was captured by sequencing in a study of brain T cells in children with intractable seizures (TCRdb year 2021). About the full investigation: A NanoString immunology panel was first used to screen resected brain tissue from roughly 52 pediatric epilepsy surgery cases for immune gene transcripts. Of the roughly twelve selected surgery cases, pre-surgery blood was also sequenced for eight, so four had brain tissue only. General study outcomes and caveats: Viral specificity was inferred only from CDR3 sequence similarity, and patients' HCMV serostatus was unknown. Because pre- and post-surgery blood were sequenced to different depths, clones absent from the pre-surgery sample may reflect undersampling.

The time point label for this specimen denotes: resected brain tissue, or blood drawn just prior to surgery. The surgery cases that showed the highest brain T cell transcript signatures were chosen for TCR beta chain sequencing of brain tissue, and of blood when it was available. Prior to surgery, the patients had been treated with at least one anti-epileptic drug. TCR-sequenced patients were children with drug-resistant epilepsy due to tuberous sclerosis complex, focal cortical dysplasia, Rasmussen encephalitis or hemimegalencephaly. Blood samples were collected immediately before the epilepsy surgery. Bulk genomic DNA was isolated from unsorted brain tissue and whole blood using the Monarch genomic DNA purification kit. A remark on this clone: The clone's antigen remains unknown. Base qualities are not provided; no much larger clone lies one nucleotide away.

CDR1 SGHRS and CDR2 YFSETQ are derived from the germline V gene. The CDR3 runs 13 amino acids, cysteine and phenylalanine included. Of all the DNA, just the CDR3 is kept, 39 bases in frame from base 1. V gives up 0 bases and J gives up 5 bases, and the segment between their germline ends measures 8 bases. The immunoSEQ assay was used to generate TCR beta chain sequences from genomic DNA. The source study handled its data this way. CDR3 sequences that did not begin with the conserved framework cysteine at position 104 were removed manually. To get clonality, the normalized Shannon's Diversity Index was subtracted from one, giving values from 0 (maximal diversity) to 1 (oligoclonal). Chi-squared comparison-of-proportions tests assessed whether the same CDR3 differed in frequency between samples, such as brain versus blood. Public clonotypes were identified by searching immuneACCESS, and similarity to known antiviral clonotypes was assessed with the VDJdb browser. TCRdb holds this immuneACCESS table with in-frame rearrangements only. Some clones are missing; in checked studies, unresolved V genes explain under half, and the rest has no known cause. The V and J calls and the clone size are those of that table, but D and trimming were determined from the DNA. The sample includes 55,000 to 80,000 clones, with 90% to 97% observed a single time. The top ten clones comprise 0.35% to 0.4% of the sample.

The chain joins TRBV5-1 to TRBJ2-5; matching of 5 bases hints at TRBD1 as the D gene. The sequence came from a boy in the first two years of life with focal cortical dysplasia and intractable seizures. The sequences come from peripheral blood, collected at surgery. The CDR3 protein sequence reads: CASSLEGKETQYF. The DNA is TGCGCCAGCAGCTTGGAGGGGAAGGAGACCCAGTACTTC.